This T cell receptor beta chain was retrieved from a study of blood T cell repertoires in COVID-19. Background on the study: Researchers got acute and convalescent COVID-19 samples from the United States, Italy and Spain.

As processed by the authors: Nucleated cell counts were estimated from reference gene primer amplification. Profiling relied on immunoSEQ multiplex PCR, and the TCRdb table lists in-frame clones only, not all of them. V, J and clone size are those of that table, while D and trimming were read from the DNA. The top ten hold approximately 6.3% of the sample, which has under 150,000 clones, around four fifths seen once. There are 15 residues in the CDR3. Per germline, CDR1 SNHLY and CDR2 FYNNEI. V gave up 6 bases and J gave up 7 bases; unmatched junction bases: 8. The chain uses TRBV2 and TRBJ1-4, with TRBD1 matching over 10 bases. The specimen sequenced was peripheral blood. The TCR originated in an older man with active or convalescent COVID-19. CDR3 nucleotides: TGTGCCAGCAGGGCCGGGACAGGGGAGGGTGAAAAACTGTTTTTT. Translated, it gives CASRAGTGEGEKLFF.